The sample holds many counts of the clone carrying this T cell receptor (beta chain). Its antigen remains unknown. These data come from a study of spatial heterogeneity in lung cancer. Study in general: Where available, sequencing covered follow-up PBMC samples, taken at a median of around two years after resection.

TCRdb called the 5' RACE reads again in MiXCR, with one record for every CDR3 protein. The profile shows fewer than 55,000 distinct CDR3 sequences, more than 6.5% of them singletons. The time point here: blood at routine non-recurrence follow-up after resection. From tumor, nontumor lung or frozen PBMC, whole RNA was taken unsorted for sequencing. Overall study findings and caveats: TCRs found ubiquitously expanded in tumor appeared in blood more at resection than at follow-up.

Germline CDR1 is SGHKS and CDR2 is YYEKEE (reference sequence). The CDR3 consists of 15 residues. Trimming cost V 4 bases and J 3 bases, with 15 bases left between them. The gene calls are TRBV5-5 and TRBJ2-3, with D unclear. The TCR sequence derives from a female donor with early-stage non-small cell lung cancer. Sequencing was performed on PBMCs, taken at follow-up. In nucleotides, the CDR3 is TGTGCCAGCAGCCTGAGTGGGGATGGGACAGATACGCAGTATTTT. It yields the protein CASSLSGDGTDTQYF.